These 5 T cell receptor beta chains share one sample of origin, sequenced in a study of T cell repertoires in cytomegalovirus infection. TCRdb recomputed calls from the reads with MiXCR, one row per CDR3 protein. The repertoire holds 500,000 or so distinct CDR3 sequences, with about 17% as singletons. The source material was CD8+ T cells from PBMCs. All receptors derive from a human donor in good health (CMV status not recorded). Some clones in this sample may be carry-over from other donors' samples.

This clonotype was counted between two and nine times. The DNA of the CDR3 is TGTGCCAGCAGGGGAAAGGGGGGGAACACTGAAGCTTTCTTT. This codes for CASRGKGGNTEAFF. The chain is built from TRBV25-1 and TRBJ1-1; tentative D call: TRBD1 (6 bases). The CDR3 contains 14 residues. Trimming stripped 6 bases from V and 1 base from J, with 12 bases between. Germline assignment: CDR1 MGHDK and CDR2 SYGVNS.

This clonotype was seen many times. The gene calls are TRBV7-8 and TRBJ2-7, with a possible D match to TRBD1 (6 bases). V gave up 6 bases and J gave up 0 bases, with 15 bases separating them. The CDR3 has 15 amino acids. Germline CDR1 and CDR2: SGHVS and FQNEAQ. CDR3 residues: CASSSERDTSYEQYF. For the CDR3, the DNA is TGTGCCAGCAGTTCCGAACGGGACACCTCCTACGAGCAGTACTTC.

This clonotype was seen at least ten times. The chain joins TRBV6-1 to TRBJ1-5, with 11 bases identical to TRBD1. The CDR3 runs 16 residues. The germline V gene has CDR1 MNHNS and CDR2 SASEGT. J lost 3 bases, V lost 3 bases, and 4 bases had no gene match. This CDR3 is CASSEADRGLNQPQHF. The CDR3 DNA is TGTGCCAGCAGTGAGGCGGACAGGGGGCTCAATCAGCCCCAGCATTTT.

This clonotype was observed at least ten times. A read error may produce the germline difference seen at one junction end. This chain links TRBV2 with TRBJ2-1; perhaps TRBD2 as D (5 bases). CDR1 and CDR2 (germline): SNHLY, FYNNEI. CDR3 size: 15 residues. This chain's CDR3 is CASGESPPVGDEQFF. The DNA for the CDR3 is TGTGCCAGCGGTGAAAGCCCCCCAGTCGGGGATGAGCAGTTCTTC. Full variable domain (missing parts from reference TRBV2 and TRBJ2-1): EPEVTQTPSHQVTQMGQEVILRCVPISNHLYFYWYRQILGQKVEFLVSFYNNEISEKSEIFDDQFSVERPDGSNFTLKIRSTKLEDSAMYFCASGESPPVGDEQFFGPGTRLTVL.

The gene calls are TRBV28 and TRBJ1-2; 8 bases align to TRBD1. Trimming removed 3 bases from V and 7 bases from J; junction bases left unmatched: 7. The CDR3 spans 14 residues. CDR1 and CDR2 from the germline V gene are MDHEN and SYDVKM. The CDR3 sequence is CASSFNSGGPGYTF. CDR3 coding DNA: TGTGCCAGCAGTTTTAATTCAGGGGGCCCTGGCTACACCTTC.